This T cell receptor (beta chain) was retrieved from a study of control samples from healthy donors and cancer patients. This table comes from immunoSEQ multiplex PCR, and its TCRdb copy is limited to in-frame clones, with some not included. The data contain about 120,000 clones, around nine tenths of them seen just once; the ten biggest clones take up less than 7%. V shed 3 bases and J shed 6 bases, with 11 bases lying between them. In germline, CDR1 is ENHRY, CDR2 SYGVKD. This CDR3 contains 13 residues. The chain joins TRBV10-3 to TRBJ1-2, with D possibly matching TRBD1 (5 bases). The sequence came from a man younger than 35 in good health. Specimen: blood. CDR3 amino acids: CAISDGTVDGYTF. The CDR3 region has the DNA TGTGCCATCAGTGACGGGACTGTAGATGGCTACACCTTC.